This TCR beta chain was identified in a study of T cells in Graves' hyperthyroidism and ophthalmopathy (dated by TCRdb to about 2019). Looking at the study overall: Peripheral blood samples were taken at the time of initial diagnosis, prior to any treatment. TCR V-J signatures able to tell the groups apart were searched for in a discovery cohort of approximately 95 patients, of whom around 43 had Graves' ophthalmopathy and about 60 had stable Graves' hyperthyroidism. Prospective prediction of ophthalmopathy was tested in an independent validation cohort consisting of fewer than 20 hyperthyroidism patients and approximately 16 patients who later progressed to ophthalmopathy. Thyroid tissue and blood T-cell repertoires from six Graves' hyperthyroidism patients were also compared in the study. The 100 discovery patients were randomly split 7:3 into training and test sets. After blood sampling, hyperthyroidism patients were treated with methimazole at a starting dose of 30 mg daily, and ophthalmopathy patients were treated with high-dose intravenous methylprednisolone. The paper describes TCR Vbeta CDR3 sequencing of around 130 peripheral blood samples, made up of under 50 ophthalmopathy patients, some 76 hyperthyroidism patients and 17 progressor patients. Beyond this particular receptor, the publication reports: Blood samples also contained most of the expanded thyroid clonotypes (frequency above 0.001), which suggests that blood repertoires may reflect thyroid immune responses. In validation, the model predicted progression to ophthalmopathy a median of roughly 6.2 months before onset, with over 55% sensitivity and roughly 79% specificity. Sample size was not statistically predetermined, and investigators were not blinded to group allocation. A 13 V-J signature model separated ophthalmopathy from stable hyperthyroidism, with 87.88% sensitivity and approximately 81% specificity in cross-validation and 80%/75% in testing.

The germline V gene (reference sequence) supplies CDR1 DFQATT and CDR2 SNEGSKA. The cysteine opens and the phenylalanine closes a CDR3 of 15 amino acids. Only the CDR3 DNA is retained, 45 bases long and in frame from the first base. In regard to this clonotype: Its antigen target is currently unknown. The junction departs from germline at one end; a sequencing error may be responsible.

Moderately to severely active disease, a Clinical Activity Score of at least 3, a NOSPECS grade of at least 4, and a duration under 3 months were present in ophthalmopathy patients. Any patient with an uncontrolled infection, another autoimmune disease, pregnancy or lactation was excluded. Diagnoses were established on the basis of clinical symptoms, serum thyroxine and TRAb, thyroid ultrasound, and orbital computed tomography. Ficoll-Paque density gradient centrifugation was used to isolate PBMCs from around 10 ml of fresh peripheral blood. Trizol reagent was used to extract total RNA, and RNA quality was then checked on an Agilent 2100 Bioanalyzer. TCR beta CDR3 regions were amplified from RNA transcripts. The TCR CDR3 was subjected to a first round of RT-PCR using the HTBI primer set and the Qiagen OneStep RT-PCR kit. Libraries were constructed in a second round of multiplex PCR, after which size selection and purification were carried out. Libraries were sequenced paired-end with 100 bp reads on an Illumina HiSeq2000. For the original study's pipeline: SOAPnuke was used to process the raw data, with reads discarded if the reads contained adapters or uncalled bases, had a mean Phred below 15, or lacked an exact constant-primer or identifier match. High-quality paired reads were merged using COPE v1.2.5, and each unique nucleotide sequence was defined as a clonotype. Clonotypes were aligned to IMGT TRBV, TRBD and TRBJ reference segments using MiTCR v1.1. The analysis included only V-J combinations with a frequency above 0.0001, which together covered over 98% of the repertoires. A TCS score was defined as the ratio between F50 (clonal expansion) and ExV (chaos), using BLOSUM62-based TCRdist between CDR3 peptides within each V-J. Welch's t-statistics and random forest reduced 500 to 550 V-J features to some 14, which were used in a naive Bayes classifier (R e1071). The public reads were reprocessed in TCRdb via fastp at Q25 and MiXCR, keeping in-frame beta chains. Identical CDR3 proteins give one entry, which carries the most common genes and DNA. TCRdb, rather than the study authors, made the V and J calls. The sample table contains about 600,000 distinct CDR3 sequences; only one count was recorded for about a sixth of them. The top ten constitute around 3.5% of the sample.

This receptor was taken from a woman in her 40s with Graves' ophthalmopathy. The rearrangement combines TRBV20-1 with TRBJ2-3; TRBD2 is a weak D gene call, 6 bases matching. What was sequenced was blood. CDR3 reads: CSARDGQGGRDTQCF. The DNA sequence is TGCAGTGCTAGAGATGGGCAGGGAGGCAGAGATACGCAGTGTTTT.